This T cell receptor (beta chain) was found in a study of blood T cells in healthy people across ages. Worth noting for this clonotype: Its antigen is as yet unknown.

The study, taken as a whole, reports: Changes in expanded clonotypes were possibly confounded, as the CMV status of donors was unknown. Researchers deemed the diversity estimates from one million T cells underestimates.

Together with a sample-barcoded 5' primer, a J-beta primer mix was included in a second PCR lasting about 6 to 11 cycles. Individual samples furnished no less than 3 million CDR3-containing paired-end reads apiece. TCRdb called the 5' RACE reads again in MiXCR, with one record for every CDR3 protein. The sample has under 2 million distinct CDR3 sequences, 34% seen once. Sequenced: blood. This TCR came from a woman aged 25 to 39 in good health.

The chain's CDR3 is CSARDLRLAGQETQYF. DNA of the CDR3: TGCAGTGCTAGAGATTTGAGGCTAGCGGGACAAGAGACCCAGTACTTC. The V call is TRBV20-1, the J call TRBJ2-5, with TRBD2 matching 9 bases. CDR1 is DFQATT and CDR2 is SNEGSKA in the germline V gene (reference sequence). Unmatched junction bases numbered 7, after V lost 0 bases and J lost 2 bases. CDR3 length: 16 amino acids.